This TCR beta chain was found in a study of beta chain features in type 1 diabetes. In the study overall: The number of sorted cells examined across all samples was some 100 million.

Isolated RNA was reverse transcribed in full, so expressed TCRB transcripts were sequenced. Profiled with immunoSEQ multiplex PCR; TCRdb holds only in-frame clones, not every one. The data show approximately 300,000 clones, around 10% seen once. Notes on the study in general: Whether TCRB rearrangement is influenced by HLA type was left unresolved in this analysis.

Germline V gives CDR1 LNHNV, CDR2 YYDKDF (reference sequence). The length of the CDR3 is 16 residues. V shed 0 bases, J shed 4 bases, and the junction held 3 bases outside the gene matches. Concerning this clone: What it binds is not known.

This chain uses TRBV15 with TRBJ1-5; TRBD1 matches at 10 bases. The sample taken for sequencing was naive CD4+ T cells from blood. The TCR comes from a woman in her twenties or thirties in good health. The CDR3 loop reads CATSREGQGLNQPQHF. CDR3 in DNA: TGTGCCACCAGCAGAGAGGGACAGGGGTTGAATCAGCCCCAGCATTTT.